This T cell receptor beta chain was recorded in a study of cytomegalovirus exposure and HLA in healthy donors (dated by TCRdb to 2015 to 2018). About the investigation overall: An earlier analysis of roughly 610 of the donors reported approximately 260 Gb of sequence data and 117 million unique TCR beta sequences obtained from 180 million or so T cells. HLA typing included class I and class II loci at four-digit resolution. An earlier analysis of 587 of the donors used high-throughput TCR beta sequencing to judge whether each TCR beta V gene segment behaved as functional or pseudogenic. An early release that covered about 600 HLA-typed donors contained around 330 gigabases of sequencing data and around 80 million unique TCR sequences. The number of typed donors differed by locus: about 620-640 for A, B, C, DRB1 and DQB1; 500 to 550 for DQA1; about 600 for DPA1; and some 470 for DPB1. Along with the approximately 650-subject first cohort, a separate validation cohort of approximately 110 different subjects was used. Of the roughly 400 genotyped donors, 81% were placed in the genetic ancestry cluster associated with self-reported Caucasian donors. In the later analysis, no new phenotypic data were used to find candidate immune exposures; instead, reliance was placed on TCR beta sequences and their occurrence across donors. In a later genetic analysis, genome-wide SNP genotypes for about 55% of the 666 donors were used, and that subset was treated as a discovery cohort. High-throughput TCR immunosequencing, statistical association of individual TCRs with disease status, and machine learning were combined to predict cytomegalovirus infection status. Donor age, sex, ethnicity and CMV serostatus were compiled alongside the repertoire data. The study was designed to test whether signatures of past pathogen exposure could be identified by cataloging public T cell receptors. The T cell repertoires of under 700 subjects were profiled by immunosequencing and related to cytomegalovirus serostatus. A later analysis re-examined previously published TCR beta repertoires from more than 600 donors and added high-resolution HLA genotyping to investigate patterns of TCR occurrence. Because of strong linkage in the cohort, roughly five DR-DQ haplotypes were treated as single units for association and clustering. Among under 450 genotyped donors of the cohort, an average of approximately 240,000 unique TCR beta nucleotide sequences were sequenced per donor, 15% to 20% of them non-productive. Every discovery cohort repertoire had been produced on one sequencing platform.

Turning to this clone: What antigen it recognizes has not been identified. The sample holds no much larger clone one base away, and base qualities are not on file.

What the research found in general, with its limitations: A group of highly shared sequence variants was considered likely to be a technical artifact of the sequencing pipeline. For the cohort, immune exposure information was limited to CMV serostatus. Because counts were too low, 15 to 20 rarely observed V segments, including chromosome 9 orphons, were excluded from the earlier analysis of 587 of the donors. In the study, approximately 160 TCR beta chains were listed as associated with cytomegalovirus. A later genetic analysis reported fewer N-insertions in productive TCRs among donors in an Asian-associated ancestry cluster than the roughly 650-donor mean. At a false discovery rate of 0.05, a later analysis linked under 20,000 TCR beta sequences to specific HLA alleles. Assigning TCR associations to individual alleles was difficult when HLA alleles, especially DR and DQ, strongly co-occurred. A later analysis found that HLA-associated TCR beta chains were more clonally expanded and had lower generation probabilities than equally common non-associated chains. Three of the identified cytomegalovirus-associated TCR beta chains were confirmed in vitro to be specific for cytomegalovirus antigens. Most CMV-associated TCR beta chains appeared to be HLA-restricted in a later analysis, and the HLA associations seemed to be driven largely by CMV exposure. The cohort was sequenced for TCR beta chains only, and without alpha or paired-chain data the features that could be detected were limited. Linkage disequilibrium might explain the correlated functional status among segregating V segments, but an unknown experimental factor could not be ruled out. A later genetic analysis associated a missense DCLRE1C variant with V-gene and J-gene trimming of TCR beta chains, and an independent cohort replicated the association. In a later analysis, TCR association rates were found to vary across HLA loci, with the most associated TCRs seen for DRB1 alleles and the fewest for HLA-C alleles. Because HLA typing was missing for some donors at each locus, association tests included only the typed subset. The 87-base-pair reads could not distinguish some IMGT-functional V segments, including TRBV6-2 and TRBV6-3, so those segments were excluded. In an earlier analysis of approximately 590 of the donors, most TCR beta V segments were observed in productive rearrangements about 90% or about 30% of the time, broadly matching IMGT annotations. It was suggested by the authors that the approach could potentially be generalized to other disease states and immunological phenotypes. A further reported finding was that TCR beta sequences accurately predicted the HLA-A and HLA-B alleles for most subjects in the first cohort. Roughly uniform sequencing depth across donors was assumed in presence/absence analyses, although this assumption may not hold. While some public TCRs were present in many individuals, most TCR sequences turned up only very rarely across donors. The classifier was reported to diagnose cytomegalovirus status with high specificity and sensitivity in both the original cohort and the validation cohort. In a later analysis, several top co-occurrence clusters were reported to appear linked to parvovirus B19, influenza, CMV and Epstein-Barr virus.

Taken from the germline V gene, the CDR1 and CDR2 loops are SGHRS and YFSETQ. The junction carries 12 bases between V and J, which are trimmed by 4 bases and 2 bases respectively. Its CDR3 holds 14 amino acids, cysteine through phenylalanine. Of the read, only the CDR3 DNA is kept; its 42 bases are in frame from base 1. The method was the immunoSEQ multiplex PCR assay. For the multiplex PCR, a mixture combining 60 forward primers for TCR Vbeta segments and 13 reverse primers for TCR Jbeta segments was used. The CDR3 region of rearranged TCR beta genes was amplified from genomic DNA by a multiplex PCR assay. Amplified TCR beta libraries were sequenced as 87-base-pair reads on the Illumina HiSeq System. Regarding the original processing steps: In a later analysis, tens of millions of unique TCR beta chains were counted across the 650 to 750 repertoires, and roughly 11 million of these chains were shared by at least two donors. A nearest-neighbor algorithm error-corrected the raw reads and collapsed the reads into unique sequences, merging closely related sequences to remove PCR and sequencing errors. V, D and J gene segments were assigned by aligning CDR3 sequences to IMGT reference sequences. For a sequence to be retained, a match of at least six nucleotides to both a V gene segment and a J gene segment was required. A rearrangement was called productive if the CDR3 had no stop codons and remained in frame with V and J, and every other rearrangement was called non-productive. CDR3 was defined by IMGT convention, running from the second conserved V-encoded cysteine to the conserved J-encoded phenylalanine. The earlier analysis of fewer than 700 of the donors excluded sequences that lacked an unambiguous match to a single V gene segment. An earlier analysis of 450 to 650 of the donors called V segments functional above 56.7% productive rearrangements and segregating when the between-donor standard deviation exceeded 5%. A statistical classification framework was built for diagnosing cytomegalovirus status from the catalog of TCR beta chain sequences. V and J gene assignment, in a later analysis, came from comparing TCR nucleotide sequences with IMGT/GENE-DB human TR gene sequences. In a later analysis, CDR3 sequences and most-parsimonious VDJ recombination scenarios were assigned using the TCRdist pipeline. A later analysis defined each TCR beta chain by its CDR3 amino acid sequence plus V-gene family, and excluded reads lacking a unique V-gene family. To address suspected cross-contamination and a sequencing artifact, a later analysis removed under 600 highly shared, low-generation-probability nucleotide sequences. In a later analysis, a clonal expansion index for each public chain was calculated from normalized within-repertoire ranks of inferred template counts. A later analysis computed generation probabilities with a VDJ recombination model fitted to out-of-frame rearrangements, and checked the results against IGoR. In a later analysis, hypergeometric tests were used to score TCR-TCR, TCR-HLA and TCR-CMV co-occurrence, with a repertoire-size bias correction applied to TCR pairs. In a later analysis, false discovery rates were estimated by permuting HLA or CMV assignments 20 times. A later analysis grouped co-occurring TCRs with DBSCAN, adding TCRdist sequence similarity when clustering within HLA-allele-positive subsets. Repertoires with fewer than 30,000 or more than 120,000 public chains were left out of co-occurrence clustering, as were about five repertoires with anomalous nucleotide sharing. TCRdb's version of the immuneACCESS table is confined to in-frame rearrangements and falls short of the full clone set. An unresolved V gene accounts for under half of the shortfall where checked; the remainder is of unknown origin. The V and J calls and clone size were taken over from that table, and D and trimming were inferred from the DNA. The sample table shows around 88,000 clones, and less than 80% are seen once. The top ten clonotypes cover roughly 3.9% of the sample.

The cohort was made up of several hundred healthy bone marrow donors. Cohort members were all nominally healthy when sampled, although unrecorded immune exposures were likely present. The donor was CMV seropositive and belonged to the group of 250 to 350 seropositive cohort members. A peripheral blood sample was collected from each donor, and TCR beta sequencing was performed on peripheral blood mononuclear cells. The Qiagen DNeasy Blood Extraction Kit was used to extract genomic DNA from the blood cell samples. This sequence was found in a woman aged 40-49 years in good health and CMV-seropositive. This receptor chain uses TRBV5-1 and TRBJ2-5; TRBD1 is possibly the D segment (6 matching bases). The source material was PBMCs. The CDR3 protein sequence reads: CASSLGGQQETQYF. The DNA sequence is given as TGCGCCAGCAGCCTAGGCGGACAGCAAGAGACCCAGTACTTC.